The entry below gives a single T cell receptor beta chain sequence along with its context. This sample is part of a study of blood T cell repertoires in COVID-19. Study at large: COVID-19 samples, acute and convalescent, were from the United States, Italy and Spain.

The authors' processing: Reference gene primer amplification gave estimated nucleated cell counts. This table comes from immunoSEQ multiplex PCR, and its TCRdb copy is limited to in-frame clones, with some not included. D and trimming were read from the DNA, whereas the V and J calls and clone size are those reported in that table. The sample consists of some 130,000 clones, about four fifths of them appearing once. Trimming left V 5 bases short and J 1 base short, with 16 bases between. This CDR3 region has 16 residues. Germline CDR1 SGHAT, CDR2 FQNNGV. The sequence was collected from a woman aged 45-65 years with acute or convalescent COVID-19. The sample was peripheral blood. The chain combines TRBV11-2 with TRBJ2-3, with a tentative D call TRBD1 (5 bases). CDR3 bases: TGTGCCAGCAGCCCCTGGGTAGTACAGGGCACAGATACGCAGTATTTT. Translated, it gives CASSPWVVQGTDTQYF.